A few counts support the clone carrying this T cell receptor beta chain. Its antigen remains unidentified. One end of the junction does not line up with germline, which may come from a read error. Authors' analysis steps: Across clinicopathological groups, CDR3 differences served as the basis for building a distant-metastasis classifier for papillary thyroid cancer. TCRdb re-analyzed the PCR reads using MiXCR. The V and J calls here are based on TCRdb, not the publication. This sample has some 40,000 clones, with 20% to 25% found just once. The record originates from a study of metastatic and nonmetastatic thyroid tumors. Study summary: Repertoires were compared across blood and tumor or nodule tissue from malignant and benign thyroid patients.

Regarding the study as a whole: Reportedly, malignant thyroid tumors had significantly higher TCR beta diversity than benign nodules, in blood and tumor.

Until they underwent thyroid surgery, no patient had received any treatment. CDR1 SQVTM and CDR2 ANQGSEA come from the germline V gene. The CDR3 runs to 12 residues. Specimen: tumor tissue. This TCR was recovered from a female donor with papillary thyroid cancer or a benign thyroid nodule (not recorded which). Some clones in this sample may be carry-over from other donors' samples. V and J are TRBV29-1 and TRBJ1-1; D possibly corresponds to TRBD1 (5 bases). The CDR3 DNA follows: TGCAGCGTTGAAGAGGGTGGGGGACCCCAACTCTTT. It encodes CSVEEGGGPQLF. The full variable domain, with the rest looked up from reference TRBV29-1 and TRBJ1-1, is SAVISQKPSRDICQRGTSLTIQCQVDSQVTMMFWYRQQPGQSLTLIATANQGSEATYESGFVIDKFPISRPNLTFSTLTVSNMSPEDSSIYLCSVEEGGGPQLFGQGTRLTVV.